The 6 T cell receptor beta chains reported below all come from one sample, sequenced in a study of T cells in Graves' hyperthyroidism and ophthalmopathy. From RNA transcripts, TCR beta CDR3 regions were amplified. First-round RT-PCR with HTBI primers amplified the TCR CDR3 region. TCRdb reanalysed the multiplex PCR reads using MiXCR and keeps one entry per CDR3 protein. The sample records about 840,000 distinct CDR3 sequences, 35% to 40% being singletons. The sample taken for sequencing was blood. These receptors originate from a man aged 18 to 30 with Graves' hyperthyroidism.

This clonotype was seen at least ten times. The chain uses TRBV29-1 and TRBJ2-5; D may be TRBD1 or TRBD2 (5 bases each). The CDR3 has 11 amino acids. Per the germline V gene, CDR1 is SQVTM and CDR2 is ANQGSEA. Trimming pared 1 base from V and 6 bases from J, leaving 6 bases between. The CDR3 nucleotides read TGCAGCGTTGAAGTGGGACAGACCCAGTACTTC. It codes for CSVEVGQTQYF.

The J gene is TRBJ2-7, the V gene TRBV7-9; the match to TRBD1 covers 9 bases. V was pared by 6 bases and J by 5 bases, with 11 bases of the junction left unmatched. Germline V gene lookup returns CDR1 SEHNR and CDR2 FQNEAQ (reference sequence). The CDR3 is 15 amino acids. CDR3 amino acids: CASRPQDRGIHEQYF. The CDR3 coding sequence is TGTGCCAGCAGACCTCAGGACAGGGGAATACACGAGCAGTACTTC.

This clonotype was observed a few times. The chain joins TRBV12-3 or TRBV12-4 to TRBJ1-2; D not certain. V was clipped by 6 bases and J by 7 bases, with 15 bases between them. The CDR3 sequence is 13 residues long. This CDR3 is CASSNPTRPGYTF. The CDR3 DNA reads TGTGCCAGCAGCAACCCGACACGTCCTGGCTACACCTTC.

The chain uses TRBV14 and TRBJ1-2; D uncertain. The CDR3 is 15 residues long. V shed 0 bases and J shed 4 bases, with 12 bases lying between them. CDR1 and CDR2 (germline): SGHDN, FVKESK. CDR3 nucleotides: TGTGCCAGCAGCCAAGATCGGGATTGGACCTATGGCTACACCTTC. As protein: CASSQDRDWTYGYTF.

This clonotype was detected ten times or more. The J gene is TRBJ2-5, the V gene TRBV29-1; D is unclear. Germline assignment: CDR1 SQVTM and CDR2 ANQGSEA. Trimming shortened V by 2 bases and J by 5 bases, and 6 bases separated the two germline ends. The CDR3 sequence is 11 residues long. CDR3 amino acids: CSVERIETQYF. The DNA for the CDR3 is TGCAGCGTTGAAAGGATTGAGACCCAGTACTTC.

This clonotype was found many times. This chain links TRBV10-3 with TRBJ1-3, with a possible D match to TRBD1 (5 bases). Trimming pared 6 bases from V and 1 base from J, leaving 22 bases between. Looked up from germline, CDR1 is ENHRY and CDR2 is SYGVKD. CDR3 length: 18 residues. CDR3 region: CAIRDSGGGYSSGNTIYF. The CDR3 DNA follows: TGTGCCATCAGAGACTCCGGGGGTGGCTATTCATCTGGAAACACCATATATTTT.